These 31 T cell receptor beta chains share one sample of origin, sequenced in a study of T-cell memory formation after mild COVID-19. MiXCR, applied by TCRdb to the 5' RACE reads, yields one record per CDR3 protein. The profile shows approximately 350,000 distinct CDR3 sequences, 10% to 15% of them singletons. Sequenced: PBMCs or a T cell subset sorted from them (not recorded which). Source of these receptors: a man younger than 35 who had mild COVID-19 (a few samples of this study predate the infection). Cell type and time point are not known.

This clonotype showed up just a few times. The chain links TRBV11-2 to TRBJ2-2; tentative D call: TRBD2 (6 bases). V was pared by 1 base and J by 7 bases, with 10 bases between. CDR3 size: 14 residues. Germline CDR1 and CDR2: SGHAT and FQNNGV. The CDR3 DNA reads TGTGCCAGCAGCTTAGGCGGGGCTGGCGGGGAGCTGTTTTTT. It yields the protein CASSLGGAGGELFF.

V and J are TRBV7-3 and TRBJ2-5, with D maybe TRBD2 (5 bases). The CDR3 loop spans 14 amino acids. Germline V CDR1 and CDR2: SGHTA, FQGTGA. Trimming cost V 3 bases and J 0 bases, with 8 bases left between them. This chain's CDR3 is CASSFNGDQETQYF. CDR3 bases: TGTGCCAGCAGCTTCAACGGGGACCAAGAGACCCAGTACTTC.

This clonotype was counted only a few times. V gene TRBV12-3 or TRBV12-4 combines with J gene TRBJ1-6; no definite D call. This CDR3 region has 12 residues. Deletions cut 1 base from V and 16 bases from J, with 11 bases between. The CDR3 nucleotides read TGTGCCAGCAGTTTAGGGCTACCCCGGCTCCACTTT. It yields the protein CASSLGLPRLHF.

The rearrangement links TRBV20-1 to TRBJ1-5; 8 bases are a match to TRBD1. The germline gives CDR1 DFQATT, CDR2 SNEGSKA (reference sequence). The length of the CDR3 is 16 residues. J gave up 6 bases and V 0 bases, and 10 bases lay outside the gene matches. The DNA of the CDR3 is TGCAGTGCTAGAGATAGCAGGACAGGGTGGAGTCAGCCCCAGCATTTT. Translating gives CSARDSRTGWSQPQHF.

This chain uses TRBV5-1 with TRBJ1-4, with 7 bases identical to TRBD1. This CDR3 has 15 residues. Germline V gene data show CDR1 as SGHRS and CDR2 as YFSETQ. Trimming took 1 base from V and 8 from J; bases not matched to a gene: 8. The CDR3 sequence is CASSLQGRGDEKLFF. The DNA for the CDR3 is TGCGCCAGCAGCTTGCAGGGCAGGGGGGACGAAAAACTGTTTTTT. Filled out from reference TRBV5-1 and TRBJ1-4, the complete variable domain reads KAGVTQTPRYLIKTRGQQVTLSCSPISGHRSVSWYQQTPGQGLQFLFEYFSETQRNKGNFPGRFSGRQFSNSRSEMNVSTLELGDSALYLCASSLQGRGDEKLFFGSGTQLSVL.

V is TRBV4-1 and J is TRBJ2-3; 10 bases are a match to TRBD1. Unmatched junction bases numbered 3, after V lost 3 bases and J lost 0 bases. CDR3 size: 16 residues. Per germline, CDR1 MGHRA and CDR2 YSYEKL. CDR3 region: CASSHLDRGSTDTQYF. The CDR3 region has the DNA TGCGCCAGCAGCCACTTGGACAGGGGGAGCACAGATACGCAGTATTTT.

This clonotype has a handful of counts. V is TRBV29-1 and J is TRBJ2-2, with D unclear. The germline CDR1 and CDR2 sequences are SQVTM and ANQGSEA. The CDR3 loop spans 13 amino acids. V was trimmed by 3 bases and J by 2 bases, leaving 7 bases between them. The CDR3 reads CSVEISNTGELFF. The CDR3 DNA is TGCAGCGTTGAGATCTCCAACACCGGGGAGCTGTTTTTT.

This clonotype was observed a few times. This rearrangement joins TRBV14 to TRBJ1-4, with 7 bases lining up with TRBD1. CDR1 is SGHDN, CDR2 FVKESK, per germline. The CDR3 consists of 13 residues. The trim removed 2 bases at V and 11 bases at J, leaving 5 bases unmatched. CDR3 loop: CASSQRPTGKLFF. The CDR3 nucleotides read TGTGCCAGCAGCCAACGACCGACAGGGAAACTGTTTTTT.

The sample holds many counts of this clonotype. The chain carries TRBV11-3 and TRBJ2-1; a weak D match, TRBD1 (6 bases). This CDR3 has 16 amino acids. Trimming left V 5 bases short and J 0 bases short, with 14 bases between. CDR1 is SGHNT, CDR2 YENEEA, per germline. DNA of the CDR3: TGTGCCAGCAGCGTTGGACAGTCGAGCTCCTACAATGAGCAGTTCTTC. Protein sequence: CASSVGQSSSYNEQFF.

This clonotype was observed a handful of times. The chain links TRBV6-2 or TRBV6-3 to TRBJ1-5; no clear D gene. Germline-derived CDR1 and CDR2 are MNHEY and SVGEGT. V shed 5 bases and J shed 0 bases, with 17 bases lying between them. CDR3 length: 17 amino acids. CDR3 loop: CASSVRVSADSNQPQHF. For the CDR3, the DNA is TGTGCCAGCAGTGTGAGGGTCTCAGCGGATAGCAATCAGCCCCAGCATTTT.

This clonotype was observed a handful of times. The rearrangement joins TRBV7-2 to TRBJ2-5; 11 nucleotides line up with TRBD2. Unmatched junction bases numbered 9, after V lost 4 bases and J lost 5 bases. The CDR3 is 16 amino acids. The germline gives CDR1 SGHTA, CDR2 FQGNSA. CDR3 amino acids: CASSSDLAGGVETQYF. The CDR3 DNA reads TGTGCCAGCAGCTCAGATTTAGCGGGGGGGGTTGAGACCCAGTACTTC. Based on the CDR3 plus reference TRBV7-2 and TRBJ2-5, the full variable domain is GAGVSQSPSNKVTEKGKDVELRCDPISGHTALYWYRQSLGQGLEFLIYFQGNSAPDKSGLPSDRFSAERTGGSVSTLTIQRTQQEDSAVYLCASSSDLAGGVETQYFGPGTRLLVL.

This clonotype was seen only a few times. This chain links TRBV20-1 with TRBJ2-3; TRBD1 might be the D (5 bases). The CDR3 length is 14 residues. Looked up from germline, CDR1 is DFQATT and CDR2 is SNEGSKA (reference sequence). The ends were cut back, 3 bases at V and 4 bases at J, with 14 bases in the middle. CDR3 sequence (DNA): TGCAGTGCTAGGCATCCCCAGGGCCCAGATACGCAGTATTTT. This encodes CSARHPQGPDTQYF.

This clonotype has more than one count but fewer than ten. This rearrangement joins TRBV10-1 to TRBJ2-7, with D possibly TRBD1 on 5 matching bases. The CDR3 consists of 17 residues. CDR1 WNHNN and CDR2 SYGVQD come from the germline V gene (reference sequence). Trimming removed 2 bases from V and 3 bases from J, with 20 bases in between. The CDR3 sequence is CASSEPNRGGRIYEQYF. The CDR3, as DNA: TGCGCCAGCAGTGAGCCTAATAGGGGTGGACGGATCTACGAGCAGTACTTC.

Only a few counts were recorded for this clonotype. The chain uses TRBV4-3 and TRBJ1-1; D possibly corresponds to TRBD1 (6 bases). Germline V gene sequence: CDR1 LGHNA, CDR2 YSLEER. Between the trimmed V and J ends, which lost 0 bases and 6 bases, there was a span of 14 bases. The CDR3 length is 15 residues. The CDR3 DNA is TGCGCCAGCAGCCAAGATTGGGGGGCTGTTCCTGAAGCTTTCTTT. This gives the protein CASSQDWGAVPEAFF.

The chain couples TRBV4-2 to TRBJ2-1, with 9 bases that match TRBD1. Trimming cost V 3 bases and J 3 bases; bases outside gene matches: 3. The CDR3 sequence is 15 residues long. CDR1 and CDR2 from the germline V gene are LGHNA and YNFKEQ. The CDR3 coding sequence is TGTGCCAGCAGCCAGATGACAGGGGGCTACAATGAGCAGTTCTTC. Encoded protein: CASSQMTGGYNEQFF.

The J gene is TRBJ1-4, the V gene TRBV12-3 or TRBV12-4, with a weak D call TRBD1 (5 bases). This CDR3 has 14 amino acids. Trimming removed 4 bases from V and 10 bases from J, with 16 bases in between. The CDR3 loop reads CASSYGFGGGKLFF. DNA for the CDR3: TGTGCCAGCAGTTACGGTTTCGGGGGAGGAAAACTGTTTTTT.

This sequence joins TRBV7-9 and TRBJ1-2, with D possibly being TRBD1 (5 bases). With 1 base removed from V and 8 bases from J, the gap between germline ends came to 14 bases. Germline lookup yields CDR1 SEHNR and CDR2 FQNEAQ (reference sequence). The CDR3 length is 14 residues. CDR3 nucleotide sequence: TGTGCCAGCAGCTTAGATGGCAGGCCAGGGGGCTACACCTTC. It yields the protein CASSLDGRPGGYTF.

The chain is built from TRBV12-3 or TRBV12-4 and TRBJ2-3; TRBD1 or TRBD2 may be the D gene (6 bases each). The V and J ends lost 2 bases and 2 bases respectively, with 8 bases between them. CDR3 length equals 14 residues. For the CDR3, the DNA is TGTGCCAGCAGTTTAACGGGGGCCACAGATACGCAGTATTTT. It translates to CASSLTGATDTQYF.

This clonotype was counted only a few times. The CDR3 protein is CASSASGNEQFF. CDR3 DNA: TGTGCCAGCAGTGCTAGCGGCAATGAGCAGTTCTTC. The chain uses TRBV6-4 and TRBJ2-1, with 7 bases fitting TRBD2. The CDR3 runs 12 residues. Germline values: CDR1 MRHNA, CDR2 SNTAGT. Trimming cost V 4 bases and J 6 bases; bases outside gene matches: 0.

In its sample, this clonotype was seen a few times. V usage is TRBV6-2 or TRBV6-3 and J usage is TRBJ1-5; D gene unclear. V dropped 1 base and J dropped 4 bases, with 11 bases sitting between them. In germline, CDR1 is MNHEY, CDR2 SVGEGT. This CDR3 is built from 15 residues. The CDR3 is CASSYFSGSNQPQHF. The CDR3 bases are TGTGCCAGCAGTTACTTCTCAGGCTCAAATCAGCCCCAGCATTTT.

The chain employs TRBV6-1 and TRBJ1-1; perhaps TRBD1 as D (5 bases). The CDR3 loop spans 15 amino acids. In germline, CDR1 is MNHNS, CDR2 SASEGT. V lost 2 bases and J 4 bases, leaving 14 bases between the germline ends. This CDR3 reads CASSEPGRGSTEAFF. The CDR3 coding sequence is TGTGCCAGCAGTGAACCGGGACGTGGGAGCACTGAAGCTTTCTTT.

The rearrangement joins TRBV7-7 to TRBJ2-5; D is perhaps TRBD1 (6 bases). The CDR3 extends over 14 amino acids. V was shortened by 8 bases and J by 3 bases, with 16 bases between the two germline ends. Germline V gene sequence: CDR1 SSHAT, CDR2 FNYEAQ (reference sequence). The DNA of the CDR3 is TGTGCCAGCTTCCCCGGGACATTGGAAGAGACCCAGTACTTC. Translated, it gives CASFPGTLEETQYF.

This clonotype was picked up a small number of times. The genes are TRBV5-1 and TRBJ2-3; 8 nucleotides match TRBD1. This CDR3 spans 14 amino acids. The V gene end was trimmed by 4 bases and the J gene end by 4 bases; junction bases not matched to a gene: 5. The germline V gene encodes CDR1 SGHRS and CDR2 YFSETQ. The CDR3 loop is CASSIGTGSDTQYF. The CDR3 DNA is TGCGCCAGCAGCATTGGGACAGGTTCAGATACGCAGTATTTT.

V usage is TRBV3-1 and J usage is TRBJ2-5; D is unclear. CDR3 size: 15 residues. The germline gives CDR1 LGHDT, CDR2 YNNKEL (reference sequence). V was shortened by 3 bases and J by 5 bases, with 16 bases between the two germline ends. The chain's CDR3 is CASSHTGRLEETQYF. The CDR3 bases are TGTGCCAGCAGCCACACGGGCAGATTGGAGGAGACCCAGTACTTC.

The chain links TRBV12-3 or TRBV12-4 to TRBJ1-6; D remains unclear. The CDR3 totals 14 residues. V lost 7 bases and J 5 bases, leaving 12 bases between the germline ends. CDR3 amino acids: CASTAGRNNSPLHF. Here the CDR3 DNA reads TGTGCCAGCACCGCGGGTCGGAATAATTCACCCCTCCACTTT.

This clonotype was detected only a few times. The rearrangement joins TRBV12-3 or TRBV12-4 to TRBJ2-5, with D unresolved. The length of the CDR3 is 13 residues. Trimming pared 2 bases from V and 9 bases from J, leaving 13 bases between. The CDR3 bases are TGTGCCAGCAGTTTACTGGCACCGCCCGCCCAGTACTTC. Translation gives CASSLLAPPAQYF.

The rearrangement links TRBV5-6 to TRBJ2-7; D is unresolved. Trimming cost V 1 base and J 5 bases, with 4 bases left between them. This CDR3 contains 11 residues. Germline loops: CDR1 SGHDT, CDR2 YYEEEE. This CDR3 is CASSLYDEQYV. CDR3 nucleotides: TGTGCCAGCAGCTTGTATGACGAGCAGTACGTC.

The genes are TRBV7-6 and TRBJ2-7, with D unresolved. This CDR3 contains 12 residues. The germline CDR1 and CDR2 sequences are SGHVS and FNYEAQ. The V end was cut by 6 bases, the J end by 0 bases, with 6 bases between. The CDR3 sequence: CASSRTSYEQYF. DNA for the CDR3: TGTGCCAGCAGTCGTACCTCCTACGAGCAGTACTTC.

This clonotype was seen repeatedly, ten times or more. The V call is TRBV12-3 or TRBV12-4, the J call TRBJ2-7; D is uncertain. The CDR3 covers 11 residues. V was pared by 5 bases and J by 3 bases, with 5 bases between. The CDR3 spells CASSTHYEQYF. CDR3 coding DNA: TGTGCCAGCAGTACCCACTACGAGCAGTACTTC.

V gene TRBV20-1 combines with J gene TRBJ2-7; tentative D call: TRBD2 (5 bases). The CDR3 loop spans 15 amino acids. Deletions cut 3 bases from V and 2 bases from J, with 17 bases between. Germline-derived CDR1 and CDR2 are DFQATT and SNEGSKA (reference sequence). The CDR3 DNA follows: TGCAGTGCTAGTTTACGAGGGATCCTCACCTACGAGCAGTACTTC. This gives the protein CSASLRGILTYEQYF.

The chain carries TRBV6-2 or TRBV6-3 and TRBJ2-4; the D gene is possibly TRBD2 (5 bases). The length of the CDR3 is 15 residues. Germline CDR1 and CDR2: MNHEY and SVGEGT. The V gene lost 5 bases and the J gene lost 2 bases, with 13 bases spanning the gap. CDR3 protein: CASSGYGDSKNIQYF. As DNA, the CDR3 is TGTGCCAGCAGTGGATACGGGGATTCCAAAAACATTCAGTACTTC.